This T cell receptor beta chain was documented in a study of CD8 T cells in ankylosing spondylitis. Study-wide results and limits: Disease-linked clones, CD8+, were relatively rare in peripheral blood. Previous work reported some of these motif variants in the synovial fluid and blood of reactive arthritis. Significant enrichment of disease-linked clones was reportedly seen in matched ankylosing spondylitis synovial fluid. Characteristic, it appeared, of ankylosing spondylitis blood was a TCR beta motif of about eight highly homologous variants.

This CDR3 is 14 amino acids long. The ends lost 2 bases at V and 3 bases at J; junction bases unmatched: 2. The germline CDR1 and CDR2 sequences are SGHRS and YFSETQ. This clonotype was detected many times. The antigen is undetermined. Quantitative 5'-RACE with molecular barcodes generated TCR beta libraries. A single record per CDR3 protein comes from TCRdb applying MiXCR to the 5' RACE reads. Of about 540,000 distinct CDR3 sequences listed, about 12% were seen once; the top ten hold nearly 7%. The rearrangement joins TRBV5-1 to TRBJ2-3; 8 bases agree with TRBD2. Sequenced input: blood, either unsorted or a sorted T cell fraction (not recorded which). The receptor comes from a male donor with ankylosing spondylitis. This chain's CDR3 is CASSLAGVTDTQYF. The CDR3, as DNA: TGCGCCAGCAGCTTAGCGGGAGTAACAGATACGCAGTATTTT.